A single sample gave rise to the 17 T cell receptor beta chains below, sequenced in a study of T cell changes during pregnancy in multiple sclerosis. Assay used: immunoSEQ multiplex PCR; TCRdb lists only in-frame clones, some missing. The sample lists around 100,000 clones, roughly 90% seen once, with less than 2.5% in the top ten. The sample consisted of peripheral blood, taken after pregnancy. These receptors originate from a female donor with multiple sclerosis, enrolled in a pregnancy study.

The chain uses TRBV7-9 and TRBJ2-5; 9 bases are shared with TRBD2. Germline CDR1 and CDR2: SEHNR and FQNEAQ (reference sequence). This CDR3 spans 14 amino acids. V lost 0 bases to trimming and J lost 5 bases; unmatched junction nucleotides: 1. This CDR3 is CASSLARGGETQYF. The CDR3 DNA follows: TGTGCCAGCAGCTTAGCGCGGGGGGGGGAGACCCAGTACTTC.

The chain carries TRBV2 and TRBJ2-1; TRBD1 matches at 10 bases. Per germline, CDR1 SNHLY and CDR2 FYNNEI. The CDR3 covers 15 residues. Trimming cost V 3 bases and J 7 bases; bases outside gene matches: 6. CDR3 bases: TGTGCCAGCAGTGATGGGGGACAGGGGAAAAATGAGCAGTTCTTC. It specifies CASSDGGQGKNEQFF.

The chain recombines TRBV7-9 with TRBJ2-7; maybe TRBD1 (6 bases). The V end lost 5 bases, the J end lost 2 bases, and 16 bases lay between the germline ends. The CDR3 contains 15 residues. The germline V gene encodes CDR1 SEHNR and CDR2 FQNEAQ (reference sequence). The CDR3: CASSHDDRRPYEQYF. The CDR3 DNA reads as TGTGCCAGCAGCCATGACGACAGGAGACCCTACGAGCAGTACTTC.

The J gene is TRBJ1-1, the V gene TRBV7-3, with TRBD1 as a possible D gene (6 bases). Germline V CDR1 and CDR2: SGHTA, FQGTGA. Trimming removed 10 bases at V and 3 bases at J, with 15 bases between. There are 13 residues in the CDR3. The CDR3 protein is CATSRDTHTEAFF. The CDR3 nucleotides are TGTGCCACATCCCGGGACACCCACACTGAAGCTTTCTTT.

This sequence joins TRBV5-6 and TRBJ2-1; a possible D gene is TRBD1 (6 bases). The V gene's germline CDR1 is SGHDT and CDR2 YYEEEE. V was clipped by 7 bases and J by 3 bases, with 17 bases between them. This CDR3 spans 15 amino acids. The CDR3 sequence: CASGRTGRVYNEQFF. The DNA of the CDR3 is TGTGCCAGCGGCCGAACAGGGAGAGTCTACAATGAGCAGTTCTTC.

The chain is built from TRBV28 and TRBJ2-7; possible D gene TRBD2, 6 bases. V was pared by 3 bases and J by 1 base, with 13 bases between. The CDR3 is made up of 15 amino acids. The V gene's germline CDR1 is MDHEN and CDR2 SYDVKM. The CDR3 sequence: CASSFVISGSYEQYF. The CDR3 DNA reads TGTGCCAGCAGTTTCGTCATAAGCGGGTCCTACGAGCAGTACTTC.

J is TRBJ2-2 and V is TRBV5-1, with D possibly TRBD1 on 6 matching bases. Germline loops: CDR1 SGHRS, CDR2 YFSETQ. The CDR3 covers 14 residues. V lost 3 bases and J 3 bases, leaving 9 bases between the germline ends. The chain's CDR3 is CASSSRTDTGELFF. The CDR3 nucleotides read TGCGCCAGCAGCTCCCGGACAGACACCGGGGAGCTGTTTTTT. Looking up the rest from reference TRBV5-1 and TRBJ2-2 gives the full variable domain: KAGVTQTPRYLIKTRGQQVTLSCSPISGHRSVSWYQQTPGQGLQFLFEYFSETQRNKGNFPGRFSGRQFSNSRSEMNVSTLELGDSALYLCASSSRTDTGELFFGEGSRLTVL.

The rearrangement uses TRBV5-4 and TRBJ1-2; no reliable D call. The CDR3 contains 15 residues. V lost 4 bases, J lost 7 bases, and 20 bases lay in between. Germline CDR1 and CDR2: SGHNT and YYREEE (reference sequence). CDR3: CASSEFGRTGGGYTF. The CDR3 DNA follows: TGTGCCAGCAGCGAATTCGGGAGAACGGGCGGTGGCTACACCTTC.

The CDR3 spells CASSLRLAGSTDTQYF. CDR3 in DNA: TGTGCCAGCAGCTTGAGGCTAGCGGGGAGCACAGATACGCAGTATTTT. This chain connects TRBV5-4 to TRBJ2-3; 9 bases fit TRBD2. The CDR3 loop spans 16 amino acids. Germline trimming cut 1 base from V and 0 bases from J; bases unmatched to any gene: 3. The germline CDR1 and CDR2 sequences are SGHNT and YYREEE (reference sequence). Full variable domain (missing parts from reference TRBV5-4 and TRBJ2-3): ETGVTQSPTHLIKTRGQQVTLRCSSQSGHNTVSWYQQALGQGPQFIFQYYREEENGRGNFPPRFSGLQFPNYSSELNVNALELDDSALYLCASSLRLAGSTDTQYFGPGTRLTVL.

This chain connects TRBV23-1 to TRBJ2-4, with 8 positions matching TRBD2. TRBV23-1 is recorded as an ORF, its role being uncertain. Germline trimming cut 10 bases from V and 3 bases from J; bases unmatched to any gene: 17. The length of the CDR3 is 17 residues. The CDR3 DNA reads TGCGCCACCGAGACCGGGACTAGAAGGTTGGTCAAAAACATTCAGTACTTC. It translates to CATETGTRRLVKNIQYF.

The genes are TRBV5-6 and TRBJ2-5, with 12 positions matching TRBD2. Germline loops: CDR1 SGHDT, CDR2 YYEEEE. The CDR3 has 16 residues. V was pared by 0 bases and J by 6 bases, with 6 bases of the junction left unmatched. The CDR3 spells CASSLGPSGGAQTQYF. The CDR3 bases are TGTGCCAGCAGCTTGGGGCCTAGCGGGGGGGCTCAGACCCAGTACTTC.

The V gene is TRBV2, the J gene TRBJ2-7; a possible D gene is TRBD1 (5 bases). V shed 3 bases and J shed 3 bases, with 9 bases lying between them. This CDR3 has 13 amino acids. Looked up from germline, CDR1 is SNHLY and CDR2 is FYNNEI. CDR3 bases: TGTGCCAGCAGTGATCCGACAGACTACGAGCAGTACTTC. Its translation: CASSDPTDYEQYF.

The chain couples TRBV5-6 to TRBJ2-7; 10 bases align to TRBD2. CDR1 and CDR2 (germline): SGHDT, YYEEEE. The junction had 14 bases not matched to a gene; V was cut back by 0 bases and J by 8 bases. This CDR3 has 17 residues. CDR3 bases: TGTGCCAGCAGCTTGGAGGGGGGGACTAGCGTACCCGAACAGCAGTACTTC. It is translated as CASSLEGGTSVPEQQYF.

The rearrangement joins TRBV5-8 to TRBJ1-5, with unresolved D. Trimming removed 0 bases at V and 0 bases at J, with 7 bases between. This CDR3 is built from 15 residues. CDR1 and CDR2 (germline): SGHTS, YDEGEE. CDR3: CASSLDGDSNQPQHF. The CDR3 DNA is TGTGCCAGCAGCTTGGACGGGGATAGCAATCAGCCCCAGCATTTT.

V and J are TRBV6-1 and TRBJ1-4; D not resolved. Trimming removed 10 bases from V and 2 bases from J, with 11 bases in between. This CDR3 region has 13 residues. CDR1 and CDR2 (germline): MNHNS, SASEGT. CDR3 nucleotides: TGTGCCACCAACCGGGTCACTAATGAAAAACTGTTTTTT. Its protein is CATNRVTNEKLFF.

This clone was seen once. This CDR3 is CASSLAGAGTEAFF. DNA for the CDR3: TGTGCCAGCAGCTTAGCGGGGGCGGGCACTGAAGCTTTCTTT. The V and J genes are TRBV7-6 and TRBJ1-1; a possible D gene is TRBD1 (6 bases). CDR3 size: 14 residues. Deletions cut 0 bases from V and 4 bases from J, with 9 bases between. Germline CDR1 and CDR2: SGHVS and FNYEAQ.

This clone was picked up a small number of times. CDR3: CSVRQYNTEAFF. The CDR3 DNA sequence: TGCAGCGTCCGACAGTATAACACTGAAGCTTTCTTT. J is TRBJ1-1 and V is TRBV29-1, with a tentative D call TRBD1 (5 bases). This CDR3 region has 12 residues. V lost 6 bases and J 2 bases, leaving 10 bases between the germline ends. Germline V gives CDR1 SQVTM, CDR2 ANQGSEA.